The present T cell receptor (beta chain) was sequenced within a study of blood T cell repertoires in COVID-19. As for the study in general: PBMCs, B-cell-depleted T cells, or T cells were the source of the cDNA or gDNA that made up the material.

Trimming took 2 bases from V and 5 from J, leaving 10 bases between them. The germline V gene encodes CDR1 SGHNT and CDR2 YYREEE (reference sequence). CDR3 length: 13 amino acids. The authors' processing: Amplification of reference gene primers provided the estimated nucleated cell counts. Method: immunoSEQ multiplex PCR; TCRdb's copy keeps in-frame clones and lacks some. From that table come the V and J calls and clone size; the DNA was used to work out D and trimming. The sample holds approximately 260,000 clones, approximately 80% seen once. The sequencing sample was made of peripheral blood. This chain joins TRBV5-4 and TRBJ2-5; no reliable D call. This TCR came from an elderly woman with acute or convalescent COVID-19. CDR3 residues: CASSLVQAETQYF. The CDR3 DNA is TGTGCCAGCAGCTTAGTTCAGGCTGAGACCCAGTACTTC. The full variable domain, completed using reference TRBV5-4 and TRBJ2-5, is ETGVTQSPTHLIKTRGQQVTLRCSSQSGHNTVSWYQQALGQGPQFIFQYYREEENGRGNFPPRFSGLQFPNYSSELNVNALELDDSALYLCASSLVQAETQYFGPGTRLLVL.